This T cell receptor beta chain was captured by sequencing in a study of blood T cell repertoires in COVID-19 (dated by TCRdb to the early 2020s). The study in broad terms: Collaborator samples came from the United States, Italy and Spain and covered acute and convalescent phases of COVID-19. The prospective study material was composed of cDNA or gDNA derived from T cells, B-cell-depleted T cells, or PBMCs. Subjects who had been exposed to COVID-19, were actively infected with it, or had recovered from it provided the deeply sampled blood TCRbeta repertoires that made up the dataset. The repertoires were made available in a free public database intended to serve as a resource for research on the immune response to SARS-CoV-2. Samples came from the ongoing ImmuneRACE study (first 160 participants) plus 1,254 subjects from 6 global collaborators. Sample metadata almost always included a de-identified subject ID, COVID-19 status, age in years and sex. HLA class I and class II types, where available, came from metadata supplied by the sample provider rather than from assay-based typing. General conclusions and limits of the study: Clinical and demographic metadata were provided uncurated, with the amount varying by source and participant.

This clone was picked up one time. Its antigen specificity is not known. No clone much larger than this one lies a single base away; base qualities are absent. TCRbeta CDR3 regions were amplified from genomic DNA by means of the immunoSEQ Assay, a bias-controlled multiplex PCR. The study's own analysis went as follows. Nucleated cell counts per sample were estimated from amplification of reference gene primers within the assay. Sequence reads were collapsed and filtered to measure the absolute abundance of every unique TCRbeta CDR3 rearrangement. For each sample, productive Simpson clonality was calculated as the square root of Simpson's diversity index over productive rearrangements. TCRdb's version of the immuneACCESS table is confined to in-frame rearrangements and falls short of the full clone set. An unresolved V gene accounts for under half of the shortfall where checked; the remainder is of unknown origin. V and J calls and clone size are as listed in that table; D and trimming were resolved from the DNA. Within this sample are over 150,000 clones, with roughly nine tenths of them counted one time only. The ten top clones hold 1.5% to 2% of the sample.

V is cut by 0 bases and J by 2 bases, and the space between the germline ends is 5 bases. From the germline V gene, CDR1 is MNHEY and CDR2 is SVGAGI. Counted from cysteine to phenylalanine, this CDR3 has 13 amino acids. Of the read, only the CDR3 DNA is kept; its 39 bases are in frame from base 1. Another Seattle source contributed samples from volunteer blood donors who had recovered from COVID-19. Whole blood was collected in K2EDTA tubes by collaborating institutions according to the institutions' own protocols. For TCRbeta analysis, collaborators shipped samples in one of three forms: frozen whole blood, isolated PBMCs, or DNA extracted from either of those sample types.

Specimen: peripheral blood. This receptor was identified in a man aged 18 to 30 who had recovered from COVID-19. This chain is built from TRBV6-5 and TRBJ2-7; confidence is insufficient to name the D gene. The nucleotides read TGTGCCAGCAGTTACTCTGAGGCCTACGAGCAGTACTTC. This encodes CASSYSEAYEQYF.